The source of this T cell receptor beta chain is a study of PD-L1 blockade in urothelial cancer. The protocol was immunoSEQ multiplex PCR, while the TCRdb copy is restricted to in-frame clones and leaves out a portion. The sample contains roughly 100,000 clones, less than 90% of which appear only once. V was clipped by 0 bases and J by 1 base, with 12 bases between them. This CDR3 has 16 amino acids. Germline CDR1 and CDR2: MNHEY and SVGAGI. As to time point: peripheral blood 6 weeks after treatment start. V gene TRBV6-5 combines with J gene TRBJ1-1, with D hard to call. The sequences come from PBMCs, collected around atezolizumab (anti-PD-L1) treatment. This clonotype was obtained from a man between 65 and 79 years old with urothelial cancer. The CDR3 region is CASSYSNTVRNTEAFF. DNA of the CDR3: TGTGCCAGCAGTTACTCGAATACGGTTCGGAACACTGAAGCTTTCTTT.